The T cell receptor beta chain under discussion was sequenced for a study of somatic mutations in cytotoxic T cells in rheumatoid arthritis. Background on the study: Purity of nearly 100% was reached when some V beta antibody-stained T-cell populations were flow-sorted, including V beta1+ cells sequenced for TCRB.

The germline gives CDR1 SGHAT, CDR2 FQDESV (reference sequence). The CDR3 covers 16 residues. The V and J ends lost 4 bases and 4 bases, in that order; junction bases with no gene match: 8. Study results and limitations: CD8+ clonality rose with age in rheumatoid arthritis patients, unlike in healthy controls. Rheumatoid arthritis patients showed slight TRBV07 underrepresentation, and this was not adjusted for multiple comparisons.

Regarding this clone: As yet, its antigen is unknown.

Here immunoSEQ multiplex PCR was the method, and the copy in TCRdb shows in-frame clones only, minus some. The sample includes under 15,000 clones, approximately 80% of them seen just once. J is TRBJ2-1 and V is TRBV11-1, with 9 positions matching TRBD2. The TCR originated in a man aged 50-59 years in good health. The sequenced sample consisted of CD8+ T cells sorted from blood. CDR3 in amino acids: CASSSRLAGAYNEQFF. For the CDR3, the DNA is TGTGCCAGCAGCTCCCGTTTAGCGGGAGCATACAATGAGCAGTTCTTC.